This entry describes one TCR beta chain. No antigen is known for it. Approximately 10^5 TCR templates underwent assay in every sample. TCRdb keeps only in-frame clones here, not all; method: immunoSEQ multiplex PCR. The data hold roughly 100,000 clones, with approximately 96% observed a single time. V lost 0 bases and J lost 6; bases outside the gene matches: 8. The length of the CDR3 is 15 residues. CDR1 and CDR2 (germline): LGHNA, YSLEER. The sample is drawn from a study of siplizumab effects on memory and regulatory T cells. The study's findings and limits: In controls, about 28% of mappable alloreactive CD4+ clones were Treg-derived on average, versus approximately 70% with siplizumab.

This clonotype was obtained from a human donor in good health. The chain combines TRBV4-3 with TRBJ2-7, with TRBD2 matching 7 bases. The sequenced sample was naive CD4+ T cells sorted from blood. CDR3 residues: CASSQEAREGFEQYF. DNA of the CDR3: TGCGCCAGCAGCCAAGAGGCCAGGGAGGGGTTCGAGCAGTACTTC.